What follows is one T cell receptor beta chain and its context. The sample holds many counts of this clonotype. It has no known antigen specificity. Base-call qualities are not available, and no considerably larger clone is one nucleotide away. The germline V gene provides CDR1 MDHEN and CDR2 SYDVKM. Reading from cysteine to phenylalanine, the CDR3 counts 15 amino acids. Only the CDR3 portion is preserved as DNA: 45 bases, with reading frame beginning at the first base. At the junction V is shortened by 5 bases and J by 6 bases, with 18 bases in between. This record comes from a study of T cells in Graves' hyperthyroidism and ophthalmopathy (dated by TCRdb to about 2019). Looking at the study overall: Peripheral blood was sampled at the time of initial diagnosis, prior to any treatment. The paper reports TCR Vbeta CDR3 sequencing of over 120 peripheral blood samples: fewer than 50 ophthalmopathy, over 70 hyperthyroidism and around 17 progressor patients. After blood sampling, hyperthyroidism patients were treated with methimazole at a starting dose of 30 mg daily, and ophthalmopathy patients were treated with high-dose intravenous methylprednisolone. Whether ophthalmopathy could be predicted prospectively was tested in an independent validation cohort made up of approximately 19 hyperthyroidism patients plus 17 patients who later progressed to ophthalmopathy. To identify TCR V-J signatures that set the groups apart, the researchers used a discovery cohort of approximately 98 patients, made up of 40 to 45 with Graves' ophthalmopathy and 57 with stable Graves' hyperthyroidism. The study also compared thyroid tissue and blood T-cell repertoires from about 6 Graves' hyperthyroidism patients. The 100 discovery patients were randomly split 7:3 into training and test sets. Study-wide findings and limitations: Ophthalmopathy was separated from stable hyperthyroidism by a 13 V-J signature model, with around 90% sensitivity and roughly 81% specificity obtained in cross-validation and 80%/75% obtained in testing. In validation, progression to ophthalmopathy was predicted by the model with nearly 71% sensitivity and nearly 75% specificity, a median of roughly 6 months before onset. Most expanded thyroid clonotypes (frequency above 0.001) were also detected in blood, suggesting blood repertoires may reflect thyroid immune responses. Sample size was not statistically predetermined, and investigators were not blinded to group allocation.

Stable Graves' hyperthyroidism was defined as no progression to ophthalmopathy during 18 months of follow-up. Hyperthyroidism patients were newly diagnosed, had a disease duration of under 2 months, and were aged 18 to 65 years. Any patient with an uncontrolled infection, another autoimmune disease, pregnancy or lactation was excluded. Diagnoses were based on clinical symptoms, serum thyroxine and TRAb, thyroid ultrasound and orbital computed tomography. Ficoll-Paque density gradient centrifugation was used to isolate PBMCs from about 10 ml of fresh peripheral blood. Total RNA was extracted using Trizol reagent, and RNA quality was assessed on an Agilent 2100 Bioanalyzer. The TCR beta CDR3 regions were amplified from RNA transcripts. The first round of RT-PCR for the TCR CDR3 was performed with the HTBI primer set and the Qiagen OneStep RT-PCR kit. Libraries were constructed in a second round of multiplex PCR, after which size selection and purification were performed. The libraries were sequenced on an Illumina HiSeq2000 using paired-end 100 bp reads. Concerning the study's data processing: SOAPnuke was used to process the raw data, throwing out any read that contained adapters or uncalled bases, had a mean Phred below 15, or lacked an exact constant-primer or identifier match. High-quality paired reads were merged using COPE v1.2.5, and each unique nucleotide sequence was defined as a clonotype. Clonotypes were aligned to IMGT TRBV, TRBD and TRBJ reference segments using MiTCR v1.1. Only V-J combinations with frequency above 0.0001, covering 99% to 99.2% of repertoires, were analysed. A TCS score was defined as the ratio of F50 (clonal expansion) to E x V (chaos), with BLOSUM62-based TCRdist applied between CDR3 peptides within each V-J. Welch's t-statistics and random forest reduced 450 to 600 V-J features to 10 to 15, which were used in a naive Bayes classifier (R e1071). Clones were called with MiXCR by TCRdb after fastp trimmed the public reads at Q25, and only in-frame beta chains were retained. Rows merge per CDR3 protein into single entries with the most common DNA and genes. The authors' filters were not applied to this entry. The sample profile shows approximately 210,000 distinct CDR3 sequences; 15% to 20% of them were found once. The ten largest clones take up roughly 53% of the sample.

Here the chain combines TRBV28 and TRBJ2-3; the D element could tentatively be TRBD1 or TRBD2, as 5 bases agree for each. This receptor was taken from a man aged 50 to 59 with Graves' hyperthyroidism. What was sequenced was blood. The bases read TGTGCCAGCAGTGACCCGGGACGATACGGGGATACGCAGTATTTT. Its protein product is CASSDPGRYGDTQYF.